This passage covers 30 T cell receptor beta chains from one sample sequenced in a study of blood T cell repertoires in COVID-19. TCRdb keeps only in-frame clones here, not all; method: immunoSEQ multiplex PCR. Of about 70,000 clones in the sample, approximately 80% were seen once. Material for sequencing was peripheral blood. The receptors here all came from a man in his 70s who had recovered from COVID-19.

The genes are TRBV7-8 and TRBJ2-7; TRBD2 might be the D (5 bases). Germline values: CDR1 SGHVS, CDR2 FQNEAQ. Between the trimmed V and J ends, which lost 5 bases and 5 bases, there was a span of 16 bases. This CDR3 has 14 residues. The CDR3 here is CASSVSQTKDEQYF. The CDR3 DNA reads TGTGCCAGCAGCGTGAGTCAGACTAAAGACGAGCAGTACTTC.

Only one count was recorded for this clone. The CDR3 nucleotides are TGTGCCAGCAGTTACGCCGGCTCTGGAAACACCATATATTTT. It translates to CASSYAGSGNTIYF. The chain couples TRBV6-2 or TRBV6-3 to TRBJ1-3, with unresolved D. Trimming shortened V by 2 bases and J by 0 bases, and 5 bases separated the two germline ends. This CDR3 contains 14 residues. The germline gives CDR1 MNHEY, CDR2 SVGEGT.

The chain links TRBV5-6 to TRBJ2-5; 8 nucleotides line up with TRBD1. Germline CDR1 and CDR2: SGHDT and YYEEEE. V trimming: 5 bases; J trimming: 5 bases; junction bases outside the gene matches: 11. The length of the CDR3 is 15 residues. CDR3: CASSYLTGTGETQYF. CDR3 coding DNA: TGTGCCAGCAGTTACCTAACCGGGACAGGCGAGACCCAGTACTTC.

This rearrangement joins TRBV5-1 to TRBJ2-2, with D perhaps TRBD2 (5 bases). Germline V gene data show CDR1 as SGHRS and CDR2 as YFSETQ. The CDR3 is 15 residues long. V shed 0 bases and J shed 6 bases, with 12 bases lying between them. CDR3 DNA: TGCGCCAGCAGCTTGGAGTCCCTGAGGGCCGGGGAGCTGTTTTTT. It translates to CASSLESLRAGELFF.

In its sample, this clone was seen a few times. The chain couples TRBV27 to TRBJ2-5, with 8 bases lining up with TRBD1. Germline V gives CDR1 MNHEY, CDR2 SMNVEV (reference sequence). The CDR3 is 14 residues long. Trimming took 5 bases from V and 2 from J; bases not matched to a gene: 4. DNA for the CDR3: TGTGCCAGCAGTGACAGGGGAAGACAAGAGACCCAGTACTTC. It yields the protein CASSDRGRQETQYF.

The V and J genes are TRBV21-1 and TRBJ1-2. TRBV21-1 is a pseudogene locus. The CDR3 extends over 13 amino acids. This CDR3 is CASPPFFYYGYTF. Here the CDR3 DNA reads TGTGCCAGCCCACCCTTCTTCTATTATGGCTACACCTTC.

This chain links TRBV19 with TRBJ1-1, with 11 bases matching TRBD1. The V and J ends lost 3 bases and 6 bases, in that order; junction bases with no gene match: 3. CDR1 is LNHDA and CDR2 is SQIVND in the germline V gene (reference sequence). This CDR3 spans 14 amino acids. The CDR3 reads CASSMDRGRPEAFF. In DNA, the CDR3 is TGTGCCAGTAGTATGGACAGGGGGCGCCCTGAAGCTTTCTTT. Full variable domain (remainder filled in from reference TRBV19 and TRBJ1-1): DGGITQSPKYLFRKEGQNVTLSCEQNLNHDAMYWYRQDPGQGLRLIYYSQIVNDFQKGDIAEGYSVSREKKESFPLTVTSAQKNPTAFYLCASSMDRGRPEAFFGQGTRLTVV.

V gene TRBV21-1 combines with J gene TRBJ1-3; the table's D call TRBD1 went unverified against the DNA. TRBV21-1 is termed a pseudogene. CDR3 length: 16 residues. The chain's CDR3 is CASTKKTGGSGNTIYF. The DNA of the CDR3 is TGTGCCAGCACCAAAAAAACAGGGGGCTCTGGAAACACCATATATTTT.

This clone has only a few counts. The V call is TRBV5-4, the J call TRBJ1-1; 9 nucleotides match TRBD1. Germline V gives CDR1 SGHNT, CDR2 YYREEE (reference sequence). The CDR3 contains 15 residues. J was trimmed by 5 bases and V by 2 bases; bases with no gene match: 7. CDR3 amino acids: CASSLGGQGRTEAFF. The DNA for the CDR3 is TGTGCCAGCAGCTTAGGAGGACAGGGGAGGACTGAAGCTTTCTTT.

V is TRBV4-2 and J is TRBJ2-3; D might be TRBD2 (6 bases). The CDR3 length is 17 residues. Per the germline V gene, CDR1 is LGHNA and CDR2 is YNFKEQ. V was trimmed by 0 bases and J by 0 bases, leaving 13 bases between them. The CDR3 region has the DNA TGTGCCAGCAGCCAAGATCTCCGGAGCGGGAGCACAGATACGCAGTATTTT. It yields the protein CASSQDLRSGSTDTQYF.

This clone was seen a few times. V gene TRBV9 combines with J gene TRBJ1-1; TRBD1 agrees at 9 bases. Per germline, CDR1 SGDLS and CDR2 YYNGEE. Trimming at V came to 3 bases and at J to 4 bases, leaving 7 bases not matched to a gene. This CDR3 spans 15 amino acids. CDR3 DNA sequence: TGTGCCAGCAGCGGACCACAGGGGGCGGGCACTGAAGCTTTCTTT. Translated: CASSGPQGAGTEAFF. Variable domain in full (rest from reference TRBV9 and TRBJ1-1): DSGVTQTPKHLITATGQRVTLRCSPRSGDLSVYWYQQSLDQGLQFLIQYYNGEERAKGNILERFSAQQFPDLHSELNLSSLELGDSALYFCASSGPQGAGTEAFFGQGTRLTVV.

The V and J genes are TRBV6-5 and TRBJ2-5, with D tentatively TRBD2 (5 bases). Trimming took off 10 bases at V and 4 bases at J, with 19 bases between the two ends. There are 14 residues in the CDR3. CDR1 MNHEY and CDR2 SVGAGI come from the germline V gene. The CDR3 DNA reads as TGTGCCACCGTACAAGCGGTGTGGGGAGAGACCCAGTACTTC. This sequence encodes CATVQAVWGETQYF.

The V gene is TRBV4-2, the J gene TRBJ2-7; TRBD1 matches 11 bases. This CDR3 has 14 residues. Looked up from germline, CDR1 is LGHNA and CDR2 is YNFKEQ. V dropped 5 bases and J dropped 3; count of bases not matched to a gene: 3. This CDR3 reads CASSTGQGGYEQYF. CDR3 DNA sequence: TGTGCCAGCAGCACGGGACAGGGGGGCTACGAGCAGTACTTC.

The rearrangement links TRBV7-3 to TRBJ2-2; D is unresolved. The CDR3 contains 16 residues. The germline V gene encodes CDR1 SGHTA and CDR2 FQGTGA. Trimming took off 5 bases at V and 1 base at J, with 14 bases between the two ends. The CDR3 nucleotides read TGTGCCAGCAGCCCGTATCTCGTTGTGAACACCGGGGAGCTGTTTTTT. Amino acid sequence: CASSPYLVVNTGELFF.

This chain connects TRBV2 to TRBJ2-1; 11 nucleotides align to TRBD2. CDR3 length equals 15 residues. Trimming removed 8 bases from V and 8 bases from J; junction bases left unmatched: 11. Germline CDR1 and CDR2: SNHLY and FYNNEI. Written as DNA, the CDR3 is TGTGCCAGCGGGGGACTAGCGGACCCTAGGGATGAGCAGTTCTTC. Amino acid sequence: CASGGLADPRDEQFF.

The CDR3 coding sequence is TGTGCCAGCAGCCTGCTGGGACTAGTAGGCTACAATGAGCAGTTCTTC. Translation gives CASSLLGLVGYNEQFF. The rearrangement joins TRBV7-2 to TRBJ2-1, with TRBD2 identical over 8 bases. The CDR3 consists of 16 residues. After removal of 5 bases from V and 3 bases from J, the junction contained 9 bases not matched to a gene. Germline V lookup: CDR1 SGHTA, CDR2 FQGNSA.

This chain uses TRBV24-1 with TRBJ1-1; TRBD1 matches 7 bases. The V and J ends lost 10 bases and 5 bases, in that order; junction bases with no gene match: 9. This CDR3 is built from 13 residues. Looked up from germline, CDR1 is KGHDR and CDR2 is SFDVKD. CDR3 amino acids: CATRNRGRTEAFF. CDR3 nucleotides: TGTGCCACGAGAAACAGGGGCCGGACTGAAGCTTTCTTT.

The chain joins TRBV14 to TRBJ1-1; TRBD1 matches at 9 bases. The CDR3 runs 16 residues. Germline values: CDR1 SGHDN, CDR2 FVKESK. V lost 0 bases and J lost 3; bases outside the gene matches: 5. As DNA, the CDR3 is TGTGCCAGCAGCCAAGATTCGACAGGGGGGTACACTGAAGCTTTCTTT. Amino acids: CASSQDSTGGYTEAFF.

This rearrangement joins TRBV7-2 to TRBJ1-6; weak D call: TRBD1 (5 bases). Trimming removed 1 base at V and 5 bases at J, with 9 bases between. The germline gives CDR1 SGHTA, CDR2 FQGNSA. The CDR3 is 15 amino acids. The CDR3 region has the DNA TGTGCCAGCAGCTTAGTGGGGCAGGATAATTCACCCCTCCACTTT. As protein: CASSLVGQDNSPLHF.

The table lists this clone with a count of one. The chain couples TRBV2 to TRBJ1-5, with D maybe TRBD1 (6 bases). Trimming left V 5 bases short and J 3 bases short, with 14 bases between. Germline CDR1 is SNHLY and CDR2 is FYNNEI. The CDR3 contains 15 residues. This chain's CDR3 is CASSILRTVNQPQHF. CDR3 coding DNA: TGTGCCAGCAGTATCTTACGGACAGTCAATCAGCCCCAGCATTTT.

This chain links TRBV4-3 with TRBJ2-2, with 10 bases matching TRBD1. J gave up 8 bases and V 2 bases, and 8 bases lay outside the gene matches. The length of the CDR3 is 16 residues. Per the germline V gene, CDR1 is LGHNA and CDR2 is YSLEER. This CDR3 reads CASSQRQGAGLGELFF. CDR3 in DNA: TGCGCCAGCAGCCAAAGACAGGGGGCGGGTTTGGGGGAGCTGTTTTTT.

This clone was counted between two and nine times. The V gene is TRBV3-1 (or the pseudogene TRBV3-2), the J gene TRBJ1-2, with TRBD1 matching over 10 bases. The CDR3 sequence is 16 residues long. Trimming took 7 bases from V and 7 from J; bases not matched to a gene: 15. Germline CDR1 LGHDT, CDR2 YNNKEL (reference sequence). CDR3 sequence reads: CASTGTGEENYSGYTF. As DNA, the CDR3 is TGTGCCAGCACCGGGACAGGGGAAGAGAACTATTCTGGCTACACCTTC.

This clone was recorded only once. The chain uses TRBV15 and TRBJ1-2; D not certain. The CDR3 consists of 16 residues. Trimming took off 0 bases at V and 5 bases at J, with 16 bases between the two ends. Germline assignment: CDR1 LNHNV and CDR2 YYDKDF (reference sequence). This CDR3 reads CATSRDLGALPYGYTF. For the CDR3, the DNA is TGTGCCACCAGCAGAGATCTCGGTGCTCTCCCATATGGCTACACCTTC. Looking up the rest from reference TRBV15 and TRBJ1-2 gives the full variable domain: DAMVIQNPRYQVTQFGKPVTLSCSQTLNHNVMYWYQQKSSQAPKLLFHYYDKDFNNEADTPDNFQSRRPNTSFCFLDIRSPGLGDTAMYLCATSRDLGALPYGYTFGSGTRLTVV.

The J gene is TRBJ1-1, the V gene TRBV7-9; the D gene is possibly TRBD1 (5 bases). The germline V gene encodes CDR1 SEHNR and CDR2 FQNEAQ (reference sequence). Trimming shortened V by 6 bases and J by 4 bases, and 12 bases separated the two germline ends. The CDR3 length is 13 residues. CDR3 loop: CASSPRRGTEAFF. CDR3 nucleotides: TGTGCCAGCAGTCCCCGAAGGGGCACTGAAGCTTTCTTT.

The chain recombines TRBV25-1 with TRBJ2-7, with TRBD1 matching 9 bases. V lost 1 base, J lost 4 bases, and 11 bases stayed unmatched. Germline CDR1 and CDR2: MGHDK and SYGVNS. This CDR3 region has 17 residues. In DNA, the CDR3 is TGTGCCAGCAGTGAATTCTTACGGGGACAGGGTGAGTACGAGCAGTACTTC. Encoded protein: CASSEFLRGQGEYEQYF.

CDR3 bases: TGTGCCAGCAGCCTACGGACAGTTCCCATTGGAGAGACCCAGTACTTC. Protein product: CASSLRTVPIGETQYF. The chain carries TRBV7-8 and TRBJ2-5; D is perhaps TRBD1 (6 bases). With 5 bases removed from V and 4 bases from J, the gap between germline ends came to 20 bases. The CDR3 extends over 16 amino acids. Germline V gives CDR1 SGHVS, CDR2 FQNEAQ.

The rearrangement joins TRBV11-2 to TRBJ2-1, with 9 bases lining up with TRBD2. The ends lost 5 bases at V and 10 bases at J; junction bases unmatched: 15. The CDR3 is 16 residues long. Germline V gene data show CDR1 as SGHAT and CDR2 as FQNNGV. CDR3 DNA sequence: TGTGCCAGCAGCAAGGGGTTTGGCGGGGGGGATCGGGAGCAGTTCTTC. Translated, it gives CASSKGFGGGDREQFF. Combining the CDR3 with reference TRBV11-2 and TRBJ2-1 gives the whole variable domain EAGVAQSPRYKIIEKRQSVAFWCNPISGHATLYWYQQILGQGPKLLIQFQNNGVVDDSQLPKDRFSAERLKGVDSTLKIQPAKLEDSAVYLCASSKGFGGGDREQFFGPGTRLTVL.

Only a few counts were recorded for this clone. V usage is TRBV12-3 or TRBV12-4 and J usage is TRBJ2-3; no firm D call. The CDR3 sequence is 11 residues long. The germline V and J ends were trimmed by 7 bases and 4 bases, with 6 bases remaining between them. In DNA form, the CDR3 reads TGTGCCAGCACCGTCTCAGATACGCAGTATTTT. Its translation is CASTVSDTQYF.

The rearrangement joins TRBV28 to TRBJ1-1; possibly TRBD1 for D (6 bases). The CDR3 contains 15 residues. Per germline, CDR1 MDHEN and CDR2 SYDVKM. V was shortened by 7 bases and J by 1 base, with 16 bases between the two germline ends. The CDR3, as DNA: TGTGCCAGCACGGTTTGGGGGCGCGGGAACACTGAAGCTTTCTTT. The encoded protein is CASTVWGRGNTEAFF. Full variable domain (missing parts from reference TRBV28 and TRBJ1-1): DVKVTQSSRYLVKRTGEKVFLECVQDMDHENMFWYRQDPGLGLRLIYFSYDVKMKEKGDIPEGYSVSREKKERFSLILESASTNQTSMYLCASTVWGRGNTEAFFGQGTRLTVV.

The chain combines TRBV19 with TRBJ1-5, with TRBD1 identical over 7 bases. The CDR3 totals 16 residues. Germline CDR1 LNHDA, CDR2 SQIVND (reference sequence). Losses at the gene ends were 6 bases for V and 0 bases for J; bases not matched to a gene: 8. The CDR3 spells CASSPGTANSNQPQHF. CDR3 DNA sequence: TGTGCCAGTAGCCCAGGGACAGCTAATAGCAATCAGCCCCAGCATTTT.